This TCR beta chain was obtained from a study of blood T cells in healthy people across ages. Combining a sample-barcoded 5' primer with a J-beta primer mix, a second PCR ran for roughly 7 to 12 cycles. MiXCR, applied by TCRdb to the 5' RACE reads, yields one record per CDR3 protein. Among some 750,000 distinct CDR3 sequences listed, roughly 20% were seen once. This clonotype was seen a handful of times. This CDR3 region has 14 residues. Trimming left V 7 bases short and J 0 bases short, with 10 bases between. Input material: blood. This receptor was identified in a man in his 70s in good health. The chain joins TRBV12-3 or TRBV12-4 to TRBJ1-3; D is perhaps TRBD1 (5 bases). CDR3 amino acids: CASTPTGSGNTIYF. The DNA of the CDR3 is TGTGCCAGCACCCCAACAGGCTCTGGAAACACCATATATTTT.